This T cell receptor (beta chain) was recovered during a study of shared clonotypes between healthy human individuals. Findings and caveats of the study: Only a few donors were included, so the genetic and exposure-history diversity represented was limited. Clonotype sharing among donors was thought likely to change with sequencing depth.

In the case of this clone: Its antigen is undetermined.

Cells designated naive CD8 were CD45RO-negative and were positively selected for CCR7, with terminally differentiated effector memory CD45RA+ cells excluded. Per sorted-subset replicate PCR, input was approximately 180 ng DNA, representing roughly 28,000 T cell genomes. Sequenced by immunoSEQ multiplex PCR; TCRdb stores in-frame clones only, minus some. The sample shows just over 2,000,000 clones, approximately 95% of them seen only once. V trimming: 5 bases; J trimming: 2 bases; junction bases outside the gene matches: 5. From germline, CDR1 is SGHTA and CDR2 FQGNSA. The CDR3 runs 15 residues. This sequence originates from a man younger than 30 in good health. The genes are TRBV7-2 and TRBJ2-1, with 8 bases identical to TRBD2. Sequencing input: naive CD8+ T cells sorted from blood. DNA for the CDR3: TGTGCCAGCAGCATTAGCGGGGCAACCTACAATGAGCAGTTCTTC. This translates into CASSISGATYNEQFF.